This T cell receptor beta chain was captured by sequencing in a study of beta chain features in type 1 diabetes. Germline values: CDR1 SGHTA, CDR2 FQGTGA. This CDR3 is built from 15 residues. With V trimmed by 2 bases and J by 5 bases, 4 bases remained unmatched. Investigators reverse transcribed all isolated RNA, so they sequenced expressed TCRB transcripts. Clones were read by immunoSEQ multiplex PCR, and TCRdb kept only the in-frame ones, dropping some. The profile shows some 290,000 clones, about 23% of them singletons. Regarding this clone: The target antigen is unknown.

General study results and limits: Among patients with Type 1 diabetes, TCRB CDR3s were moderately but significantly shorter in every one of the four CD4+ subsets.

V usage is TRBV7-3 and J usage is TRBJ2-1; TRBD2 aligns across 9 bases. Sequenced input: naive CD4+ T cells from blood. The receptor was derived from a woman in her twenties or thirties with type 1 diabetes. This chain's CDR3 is CASSLGTSIDNEQFF. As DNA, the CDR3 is TGTGCCAGCAGCTTAGGGACTAGCATCGACAATGAGCAGTTCTTC.